This T cell receptor (beta chain) was sequenced during a study of blood T cell repertoires in COVID-19. Source study methods: Amplification of reference gene primers was used by the study to estimate nucleated cell counts. TCRdb's table, derived via immunoSEQ multiplex PCR, lists solely in-frame clones and lacks some. Clone size and V and J calls were adopted from that table, with D and trimming inferred from the DNA. This table holds around 25,000 clones, approximately 87% found once. This CDR3 is 11 amino acids long. CDR1 is MNHNS, CDR2 SASEGT, per germline. V lost 6 bases and J 2 bases, leaving 3 bases between the germline ends.

The chain uses TRBV6-1 and TRBJ2-3; D remains unclear. The sequence was collected from a human donor in a cohort sampled during active COVID-19. The sample taken for sequencing was peripheral blood. The CDR3 bases are TGTGCCAGCAGCCTCACAGATACGCAGTATTTT. This translates into CASSLTDTQYF.